The source of this TCR beta chain is a study of blood T cell repertoires in COVID-19. Study-level background: Spain, Italy and the United States supplied samples that represented acute and convalescent COVID-19. From T cells, B-cell-depleted T cells, or PBMCs came the material, which was cDNA or gDNA.

In the original processing: Nucleated cell counts were estimated from reference gene primer amplification. Produced via immunoSEQ multiplex PCR; TCRdb's table is partial and in-frame only. The DNA gave D and trimming, while V, J and clone size come from that table. The sample holds over 150,000 clones; about 83% are singletons and the top ten take around 0.88%. CDR3 length: 16 amino acids. Trimming stripped 0 bases from V and 0 bases from J, with 11 bases between. The V gene's germline CDR1 is LNHNV and CDR2 YYDKDF (reference sequence). This receptor was taken from a woman aged 18-29 years who had recovered from COVID-19. The J gene is TRBJ1-2, the V gene TRBV15; D might be TRBD1 (5 bases). Sequencing was carried out using peripheral blood. The CDR3 reads CATSRDREGTNYGYTF. The CDR3 nucleotides read TGTGCCACCAGCAGAGACCGGGAGGGGACTAACTATGGCTACACCTTC.